The rows below give T cell receptor beta chains drawn from one sample of a study of T-cell reconstitution after alpha-beta-depleted transplantation in children. TCRdb independently ran MiXCR on the PCR reads; one entry per CDR3 protein. The sample lists more than 500,000 distinct CDR3 sequences, about 10% occurring once. The input for sequencing was PBMCs, mostly from graft donor cells, taken 180 days after TCRalphabeta/CD19-depleted stem cell transplant. The receptors derive from a female patient between 2 and 15 years old who had a stem cell transplant for aplastic anemia, so the T cells may come from the graft donor. CDR3s include the opening cysteine and the closing phenylalanine or tryptophan. Each record gives: V gene, J gene, D gene, clone size, CDR3 DNA, CDR3 protein. D genes are given only for firm matches. Some rows have no size entry. The others give once, few or many, or a class for an expanded clone.

TRBV7-3	TRBJ2-7	TRBD2	-	TGTGCCAGCAGCGGGACTAGCGGGAGCGAGCAGTACTTC	CASSGTSGSEQYF
TRBV28	TRBJ1-1	TRBD1	many	TGTGCCAGCAGTCGGGCAGGGGGTAACACTGAAGCTTTCTTT	CASSRAGGNTEAFF
TRBV2	TRBJ2-1	TRBD2	few	TGTGCCAGCAACCCGTCTAGCGGCTCCTACAATGAGCAGTTCTTC	CASNPSSGSYNEQFF
TRBV29-1	TRBJ1-2	-	many	TGCAGCGTTGGAGGGTATGGCTACACCTTC	CSVGGYGYTF
TRBV7-2	TRBJ2-5	TRBD1	-	TGTGCCAGCAGCTTACGTTGGGACAGGGTCCAAGAGACCCAGTACTTC	CASSLRWDRVQETQYF
TRBV5-6	TRBJ1-5	-	many	TGTGCCAGCAGCGTCCGGGACGAGGAGGGCCAGAGCAGCCAGCCCCAGCATTTT	CASSVRDEEGQSSQPQHF
TRBV5-1	TRBJ1-4	-	few	TGCGCCAGCAGGCAACAGGCTTCTAATGAAAAACTGTTTTTT	CASRQQASNEKLFF
TRBV12-3/TRBV12-4	TRBJ1-6	-	few	TGTGCCAGCAGTGGAAATAATTCACCCCTCCACTTT	CASSGNNSPLHF
TRBV4-3	TRBJ2-4	TRBD1	-	TGCGCCAGCAGCCTAAAAGCCGGGACAGCAAACATTCAGTACTTC	CASSLKAGTANIQYF
TRBV20-1	TRBJ2-7	-	-	TGCAGTGCTAGTCTACAGTCCTACGAGCAGTACTTC	CSASLQSYEQYF
TRBV12-3/TRBV12-4	TRBJ1-1	-	many	TGTGCCAGCAGTTTAGCGGCAGGCACTGAAGCTTTCTTT	CASSLAAGTEAFF
TRBV15	TRBJ1-5	TRBD1	-	TGTGCCACCAGCAGAGATCGGGACAGGGGGCTTCAGCCCCAGCATTTT	CATSRDRDRGLQPQHF
TRBV12-3/TRBV12-4	TRBJ2-7	TRBD2	many	TGTGCCAGCAGCACCCTAGCGGGCCACTACGAGCAGTACTTC	CASSTLAGHYEQYF
TRBV20-1	TRBJ1-4	TRBD1	-	TGCAGTGCTAGAGGGTCCCAGGGGGTTGAAAAACTGTTTTTT	CSARGSQGVEKLFF
TRBV4-1	TRBJ1-2	-	few	TGCGCCAGCAGCCAAAAGCAAGGGGGGACTAACTATGGCTACACCTTC	CASSQKQGGTNYGYTF
TRBV6-2/TRBV6-3	TRBJ1-1	-	-	TGTGCCAGCAGTTACTGGGACACTGAAGCTTTCTTT	CASSYWDTEAFF
TRBV19	TRBJ2-6	-	few	TGTGCCAGTAGTGGACGGGGAGCCTCTGGGGCCAACGTCCTGACTTTC	CASSGRGASGANVLTF
TRBV28	TRBJ2-5	TRBD2	many	TGTGCCAGCAGTTTTAATAGCGGGCCTCAAGAGACCCAGTACTTC	CASSFNSGPQETQYF
TRBV7-2	TRBJ2-3	-	-	TGTGCCAGCAGCTTAGGGGTATCGGATACGCAGTATTTT	CASSLGVSDTQYF
TRBV6-5	TRBJ2-1	TRBD2	-	TGTGCCAGCAGTTCCGATCGTAGCGGGAGAGGCAATGAGCAGTTCTTC	CASSSDRSGRGNEQFF
TRBV20-1	TRBJ1-1	-	few	TGCAGTGCTATCGTTTCGGGGCGCGGGGGGAACACTGAAGCTTTCTTT	CSAIVSGRGGNTEAFF
TRBV6-5	TRBJ2-2	-	-	TGTGCCAGCAGTTACCCCTCATCGGGGCCCGGGGAGCTGTTTTTT	CASSYPSSGPGELFF
TRBV4-3	TRBJ2-1	TRBD1	-	TGCGCCAGCGGGACAGGGGGCGCCTATGAGCAGTTCTTC	CASGTGGAYEQFF
TRBV4-3	TRBJ2-7	TRBD1	-	TGCGCCAGCAGCCAAGATACGGACAGGGAGAGGCGCGGCGAGCAGTACTTC	CASSQDTDRERRGEQYF
TRBV27	TRBJ2-7	TRBD2	few	TGTGCCAGCAGTTTCGGACTAGCGGCCGCCTACGAGCAGTACTTC	CASSFGLAAAYEQYF
TRBV11-2	TRBJ2-1	-	-	TGTGCCAGCAGGTTCCCCGGGCGGCGCTCCTACAATGAGCAGTTCTTC	CASRFPGRRSYNEQFF
TRBV19	TRBJ1-5	TRBD1	few	TGTGCCAGTAGTAAGGACAGGGCCGGGCCCCAGCATTTT	CASSKDRAGPQHF
TRBV28	TRBJ1-1	TRBD1	few	TGTGCCAGCAGTTTGACAGGGGCCCCCCTTTTTAGTGAAGCTTTCTTT	CASSLTGAPLFSEAFF
TRBV5-6	TRBJ2-7	-	many	TGTGCCAGCAGCTTGACAGACTACGAGCAGTACTTC	CASSLTDYEQYF
TRBV29-1	TRBJ1-2	-	many	TGCAGCGCCCTGGACGGAACCCTAGCTAACTATGGCTACACCTTC	CSALDGTLANYGYTF
TRBV7-2	TRBJ1-3	-	few	TGTGCCAGCAGCCCGGGGCTTGGAAACACCATATATTTT	CASSPGLGNTIYF
TRBV12-3/TRBV12-4	TRBJ2-1	-	many	TGTGCCAGCAGTCCACGGGAGACCTTTACGAAGCAGTTCTTC	CASSPRETFTKQFF
TRBV12-3/TRBV12-4	TRBJ1-2	TRBD1	few	TGTGCCACCGTTCGGGACAGGGGGTATGGCTACACCTTC	CATVRDRGYGYTF
TRBV6-2/TRBV6-3	TRBJ2-1	TRBD2	few	TGTGCCAGCAGTTATCGCGGGAGATTGAATGAGCAGTTCTTC	CASSYRGRLNEQFF
TRBV6-5	TRBJ1-1	-	many	TGTGCCAGCAGTTACCTTGGACCGAACACTGAAGCTTTCTTT	CASSYLGPNTEAFF
TRBV5-6	TRBJ2-5	-	-	TGTGCCAGCAGCTTGACGGGAAGCGGGACCCAGTACTTC	CASSLTGSGTQYF
TRBV7-6	TRBJ1-5	-	few	TGTGCCAGCAGCCGGGACATTGATAGCAATCAGCCCCAGCATTTT	CASSRDIDSNQPQHF
TRBV5-1	TRBJ2-7	-	-	TGCGCCAGCAGTCAAATTGGCGAAGGGCCGGAATACGAGCAGTACTTC	CASSQIGEGPEYEQYF
TRBV29-1	TRBJ1-2	-	-	TGCAGCGTTGCAGGGATTCATGGCTACACCTTC	CSVAGIHGYTF
TRBV7-8	TRBJ2-7	TRBD2	few	TGTGCCAGCAGTCAGACGGGCGGGAGGTCCTACGAGCAGTACTTC	CASSQTGGRSYEQYF
TRBV18	TRBJ2-3	-	-	TGTGCCAGCTCACCATCCCCAGCTAGCACAGATACGCAGTATTTT	CASSPSPASTDTQYF
TRBV28	TRBJ2-7	TRBD1	few	TGTGCCAGCAGGCTCGGGACAGGGATCTCCTACGAGCAGTACTTC	CASRLGTGISYEQYF
TRBV15	TRBJ1-2	TRBD1	-	TGTGCCACCAGCAACAACAGGGGATATGGCTACACCTTC	CATSNNRGYGYTF
TRBV3-1	TRBJ2-3	TRBD2	few	TGTGCCAGCAGCCAAAGGACTAGCAGAGATACGCAGTATTTT	CASSQRTSRDTQYF
TRBV20-1	TRBJ1-5	-	few	TGCAGTGCTAGAGATTGGGGAAATTTGAACAATCAGCCCCAGCATTTT	CSARDWGNLNNQPQHF
TRBV29-1	TRBJ1-5	-	many	TGCAGCGCAGGTCACTCTCCCAATCAGCCCCAGCATTTT	CSAGHSPNQPQHF
TRBV14	TRBJ1-1	-	few	TGTGCCAGCAGTCCCTGGGGGATCACTGAAGCTTTCTTT	CASSPWGITEAFF
TRBV7-2	TRBJ2-7	-	many	TGTGCCAGCAGCTCTCAGACAGGTTTCTACGAGCAGTACTTC	CASSSQTGFYEQYF
TRBV29-1	TRBJ1-1	-	-	TGCAGCGTTGAATGGGCCAGCACTGAAGCTTTCTTT	CSVEWASTEAFF
TRBV14	TRBJ2-2	-	-	TGTGCCAGCAGCCAAGATGGGCTCGGTAGCCCTCTGGGGAACACCGGGGAGCTGTTTTTT	CASSQDGLGSPLGNTGELFF
TRBV15	TRBJ2-5	-	-	TGTGCCACCAGCAGAGATTGGGCAGGGAGGGAGACCCAGTACTTC	CATSRDWAGRETQYF
TRBV12-3/TRBV12-4	TRBJ2-2	-	many	TGTGCCAGCAGCCCGGGTAGGAACACCGGGGAGCTGTTTTTT	CASSPGRNTGELFF
TRBV20-1	TRBJ2-1	TRBD2	few	TGCAGTGCTGTGGTCCTAGCGGGAGTTAAGCAGTTCTTC	CSAVVLAGVKQFF
TRBV29-1	TRBJ2-5	TRBD2	many	TGCAGCGTTGGGGGACTAGCGAAAGAGACCCAGTACTTC	CSVGGLAKETQYF